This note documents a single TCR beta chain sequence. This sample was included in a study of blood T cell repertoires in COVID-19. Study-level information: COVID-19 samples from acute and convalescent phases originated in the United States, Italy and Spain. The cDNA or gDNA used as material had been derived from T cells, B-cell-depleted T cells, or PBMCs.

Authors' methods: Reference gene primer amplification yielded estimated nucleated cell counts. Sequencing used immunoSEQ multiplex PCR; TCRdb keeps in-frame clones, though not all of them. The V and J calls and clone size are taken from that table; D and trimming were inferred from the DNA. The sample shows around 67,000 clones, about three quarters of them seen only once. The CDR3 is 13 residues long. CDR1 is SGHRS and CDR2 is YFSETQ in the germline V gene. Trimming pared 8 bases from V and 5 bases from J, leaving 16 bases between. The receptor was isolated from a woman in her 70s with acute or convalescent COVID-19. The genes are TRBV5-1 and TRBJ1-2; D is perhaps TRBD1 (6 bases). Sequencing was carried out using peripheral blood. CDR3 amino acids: CASNPQGGYGYTF. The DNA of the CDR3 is TGCGCCAGTAACCCACAGGGAGGGTATGGCTACACCTTC.